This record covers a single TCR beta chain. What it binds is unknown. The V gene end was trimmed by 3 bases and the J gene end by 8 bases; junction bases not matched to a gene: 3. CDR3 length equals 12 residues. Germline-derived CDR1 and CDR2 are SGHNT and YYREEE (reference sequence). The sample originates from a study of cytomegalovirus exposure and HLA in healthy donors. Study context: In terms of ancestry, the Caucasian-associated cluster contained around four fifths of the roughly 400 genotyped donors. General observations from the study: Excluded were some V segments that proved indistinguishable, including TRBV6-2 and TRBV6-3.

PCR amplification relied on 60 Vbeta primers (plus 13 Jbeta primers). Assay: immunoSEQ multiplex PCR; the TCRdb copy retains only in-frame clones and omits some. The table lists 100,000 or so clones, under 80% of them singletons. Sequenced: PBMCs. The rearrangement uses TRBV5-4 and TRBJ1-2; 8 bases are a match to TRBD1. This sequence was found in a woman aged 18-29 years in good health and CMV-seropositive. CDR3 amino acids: CASSSQGAGYTF. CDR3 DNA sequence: TGTGCCAGCAGCTCCCAGGGGGCGGGCTACACCTTC.